The rows below give T cell receptor beta chains drawn from one sample of a study of cytomegalovirus exposure and HLA in healthy donors. The protocol was immunoSEQ multiplex PCR, while the TCRdb copy is restricted to in-frame clones and leaves out a portion. The sample contains about 160,000 clones, 85% to 90% of which appear only once. The sample consisted of PBMCs. Source of these receptors: a young man in good health and CMV-seronegative. CDR3s include the opening cysteine and the closing phenylalanine or tryptophan. D genes are given only for firm matches. Clone size is shown for a subset of rows, as once, few, many or a class of expanded clone.

D: .; V: TRBV27; J: TRBJ1-6; size: .; DNA: TGTGCCAGCAGTGGTTCCCCCAGGCGAGCCTATAATTCACCCCTCCACTTT; CDR3: CASSGSPRRAYNSPLHF
D: TRBD1; V: TRBV6-1; J: TRBJ2-3; size: .; DNA: TGTGCCAGCAGTTGGGACAGGGGAGAGGAAGATACGCAGTATTTT; CDR3: CASSWDRGEEDTQYF
D: .; V: TRBV9; J: TRBJ2-5; size: .; DNA: TGTGCCAGCGGAGGGTTACAAGAGACCCAGTACTTC; CDR3: CASGGLQETQYF
D: .; V: TRBV2; J: TRBJ2-2; size: .; DNA: TGTGCCAGCAGTCCGGACAGAACCGGGGAGCTGTTTTTT; CDR3: CASSPDRTGELFF
D: TRBD1; V: TRBV4-1; J: TRBJ1-2; size: few; DNA: TGCGCCAGCAGCCAACAACAGGGGGCTAACTATGGCTACACCTTC; CDR3: CASSQQQGANYGYTF
D: TRBD1; V: TRBV19; J: TRBJ2-1; size: .; DNA: TGTGCCAGTATCGGACAGGTTTACAATGAGCAGTTCTTC; CDR3: CASIGQVYNEQFF
D: .; V: TRBV2; J: TRBJ1-1; size: .; DNA: TGTGCCAGCAGTGAATTGAGGGCCTCCTGGAACACTGAAGCTTTCTTT; CDR3: CASSELRASWNTEAFF
D: .; V: TRBV7-2; J: TRBJ1-1; size: .; DNA: TGTGCCAGCAGCTCCAGTCGGGGGGACACTGAAGCTTTCTTT; CDR3: CASSSSRGDTEAFF
D: TRBD2; V: TRBV7-2; J: TRBJ2-3; size: .; DNA: TGTGCCAGCAGCTTAGAGATCTGGGCGGGGGTAGAGGAGGATACGCAGTATTTT; CDR3: CASSLEIWAGVEEDTQYF
D: TRBD2; V: TRBV6-4; J: TRBJ2-1; size: .; DNA: TGTGCCAGCAGTGTACTAGCGGGCTACAATGAGCAGTTCTTC; CDR3: CASSVLAGYNEQFF
D: .; V: TRBV7-9; J: TRBJ2-7; size: .; DNA: TGTGCCAGCAGCCCTCTACTAGAACTCCCCTACGAGCAGTACTTC; CDR3: CASSPLLELPYEQYF
D: TRBD2; V: TRBV19; J: TRBJ2-1; size: .; DNA: TGTGCCAGTAGTATACTAGCGGGAGGGGAGCAGTTCTTC; CDR3: CASSILAGGEQFF
D: .; V: TRBV4-1; J: TRBJ2-2; size: .; DNA: TGCGCCAGCAGCCAAGAAGGGGGGGCGTACACCGGGGAGCTGTTTTTT; CDR3: CASSQEGGAYTGELFF
D: .; V: TRBV4-3; J: TRBJ2-3; size: .; DNA: TGCGCCAGCAGTCTCGGCGGGGCGGGCACAGATACGCAGTATTTT; CDR3: CASSLGGAGTDTQYF
D: .; V: TRBV27; J: TRBJ1-3; size: .; DNA: TGTGCCAGCAGTTCCGGGGGAGGGACCGGAGCAAACACCATATATTTT; CDR3: CASSSGGGTGANTIYF
D: TRBD2; V: TRBV13; J: TRBJ2-2; size: many; DNA: TGTGCCAGCAGCCAGCGGGGGGGCCCCGGGGAGCTGTTTTTT; CDR3: CASSQRGGPGELFF
D: TRBD2; V: TRBV27; J: TRBJ2-3; size: .; DNA: TGTGCCAGCAGTTCCGGACTAGCCCCAGATACGCAGTATTTT; CDR3: CASSSGLAPDTQYF
D: TRBD1; V: TRBV5-8; J: TRBJ1-1; size: .; DNA: TGTGCCAGCAGCGTAAGGACAGGGTCCCACTCGCCAGACGGGGGGGAAGCTTTCTTT; CDR3: CASSVRTGSHSPDGGEAFF
D: TRBD2; V: TRBV5-4; J: TRBJ2-3; size: .; DNA: TGTGCCAGCAGCCCCCGGGGGGGGGCAGATACGCAGTATTTT; CDR3: CASSPRGGADTQYF
D: TRBD1; V: TRBV5-4; J: TRBJ2-3; size: .; DNA: TGTGCCAGCAGCTTGGAGGGGGCGCCCACAGATACGCAGTATTTT; CDR3: CASSLEGAPTDTQYF
D: TRBD1; V: TRBV5-1; J: TRBJ2-1; size: .; DNA: TGCGCCAGCAGCTTGGATGGGACAGGGGCCCAACGGAATGAGCAGTTCTTC; CDR3: CASSLDGTGAQRNEQFF
D: .; V: TRBV6-1; J: TRBJ1-4; size: .; DNA: TGTGCCAGCAGTATAGAGGGAGTCGAAAAACTGTTTTTT; CDR3: CASSIEGVEKLFF
D: .; V: TRBV6-1; J: TRBJ1-5; size: .; DNA: TGTGCCAGCAGTGAAGTCAGGGGACAGCCCCAGCATTTT; CDR3: CASSEVRGQPQHF
D: .; V: TRBV18; J: TRBJ2-1; size: .; DNA: TGTGCCAGCTCACCTACTAGGTCCAAGAATTACAATGAGCAGTTCTTC; CDR3: CASSPTRSKNYNEQFF
D: .; V: TRBV7-9; J: TRBJ1-2; size: .; DNA: TGTGCCAGCAGCTTACTGTCAGGTCATCACAGCTACACCTTC; CDR3: CASSLLSGHHSYTF
D: .; V: TRBV6-1; J: TRBJ2-7; size: .; DNA: TGTGCCAGCAAGCAGGGCTACGAGCAGTACTTC; CDR3: CASKQGYEQYF
D: TRBD1; V: TRBV5-1; J: TRBJ1-4; size: .; DNA: TGCGCCAGCAGCTTAGGACAGGGGAGGTTAACTAATGAAAAACTGTTTTTT; CDR3: CASSLGQGRLTNEKLFF
D: TRBD2; V: TRBV4-2; J: TRBJ2-5; size: .; DNA: TGTGCCAGCAGCACTGGAGGTAGCGGGAGATGGGGAGAGACCCAGTACTTC; CDR3: CASSTGGSGRWGETQYF
D: TRBD1; V: TRBV11-2; J: TRBJ2-4; size: .; DNA: TGTGCCAGCAGCTCCCCGGGACAGGGCGAAGGCAAAAACATTCAGTACTTC; CDR3: CASSSPGQGEGKNIQYF
D: TRBD1; V: TRBV23-1; J: TRBJ1-4; size: .; DNA: TGCGCCAGCAGTCAATCGGTAGGGCAGGGGGCTTGCCTTTTCGAAAAACTGTTTTTT; CDR3: CASSQSVGQGACLFEKLFF
D: .; V: TRBV5-6; J: TRBJ1-1; size: .; DNA: TGTGCCAGCAAACGGCAGGGGAGGGACACTGAAGCTTTCTTT; CDR3: CASKRQGRDTEAFF
D: .; V: TRBV18; J: TRBJ2-7; size: .; DNA: TGTGCCAGCTCACCAGGTTCCCAGGGCTCAAATAGCGAGCAGTACTTC; CDR3: CASSPGSQGSNSEQYF
D: .; V: TRBV5-5; J: TRBJ1-5; size: .; DNA: TGTGCCAGCAGTACCCAGGGGATTGGAAATCAGCCCCAGCATTTT; CDR3: CASSTQGIGNQPQHF
D: TRBD1; V: TRBV2; J: TRBJ2-5; size: once; DNA: TGTGCCAGCAGTGAACTATTTCCGGGGACAGTACTACAAGAGACCCAGTACTTC; CDR3: CASSELFPGTVLQETQYF
D: TRBD1; V: TRBV27; J: TRBJ2-5; size: once; DNA: TGTGCCAGCAGACAGGACAGGGGGCCTCAAGAGACCCAGTACTTC; CDR3: CASRQDRGPQETQYF
D: .; V: TRBV6-1; J: TRBJ2-6; size: .; DNA: TGTGCCAGCACGGGATCTGGGGCCAACGTCCTGACTTTC; CDR3: CASTGSGANVLTF
D: .; V: TRBV5-1; J: TRBJ2-2; size: .; DNA: TGCGCCAGCAGCTTGGGGTCGACGGGAAGGAACACCGGGGAGCTGTTTTTT; CDR3: CASSLGSTGRNTGELFF
D: .; V: TRBV2; J: TRBJ1-4; size: .; DNA: TGTGCCAGCAGTGTAGTACCGATGTCAACTAATGAAAAACTGTTTTTT; CDR3: CASSVVPMSTNEKLFF
D: .; V: TRBV15; J: TRBJ2-3; size: .; DNA: TGTGCCACCAGCAGAGATCGGAGGGATACGCAGTATTTT; CDR3: CATSRDRRDTQYF
D: .; V: TRBV30; J: TRBJ1-4; size: .; DNA: TGTGCCTGGAGTACACAGAATGATGAAAAACTGTTTTTT; CDR3: CAWSTQNDEKLFF
D: TRBD1; V: TRBV7-2; J: TRBJ2-2; size: .; DNA: TGTGCCAGCAGCTATGCCCGGACAGGGTACACCGGGGAGCTGTTTTTT; CDR3: CASSYARTGYTGELFF
D: TRBD2; V: TRBV27; J: TRBJ2-4; size: .; DNA: TGTGCCAGCAGTTCCCTAAGACTAGCGGGAAAACCTATAGCCAAAAACATTCAGTACTTC; CDR3: CASSSLRLAGKPIAKNIQYF
D: TRBD1; V: TRBV5-8; J: TRBJ2-1; size: .; DNA: TGTGCCAGCAGAGACCGGGACAGGGGTTCCAATGAGCAGTTCTTC; CDR3: CASRDRDRGSNEQFF
D: TRBD1; V: TRBV28; J: TRBJ2-1; size: .; DNA: TGTGCCAGCAGCCGGACAGGGGGCTCCTACAATGAGCAGTTCTTC; CDR3: CASSRTGGSYNEQFF
D: TRBD1; V: TRBV29-1; J: TRBJ2-5; size: .; DNA: TGCAGCGTTGACGGGACAGGGGATGAGACCCAGTACTTC; CDR3: CSVDGTGDETQYF
D: TRBD2; V: TRBV7-9; J: TRBJ2-5; size: .; DNA: TGTGCCAGCAGACGCTCGACTAGCGGGAGTGATGAGACCCAGTACTTC; CDR3: CASRRSTSGSDETQYF
D: .; V: TRBV29-1; J: TRBJ1-3; size: .; DNA: TGCAGCGCCGTCGGGTCGCCCTCTGGAAACACCATATATTTT; CDR3: CSAVGSPSGNTIYF
D: TRBD1; V: TRBV9; J: TRBJ2-2; size: .; DNA: TGTGCCAGCAGCGCCCAGGGGGCGGGTGTAGGCACCGGGGAGCTGTTTTTT; CDR3: CASSAQGAGVGTGELFF
D: .; V: TRBV28; J: TRBJ1-2; size: .; DNA: TGTGCCAGCAGTGGCAGTTCAGGGAATTCCTATGGCTACACCTTC; CDR3: CASSGSSGNSYGYTF
D: TRBD2; V: TRBV6-1; J: TRBJ2-1; size: .; DNA: TGTGCCAGCAGTGGCCTCCTTCTAGCGGGAGGGACTAACAATGAGCAGTTCTTC; CDR3: CASSGLLLAGGTNNEQFF
D: .; V: TRBV19; J: TRBJ1-2; size: .; DNA: TGTGCCAGTAGCTGGACTATTAACTATGGCTACACCTTC; CDR3: CASSWTINYGYTF
D: .; V: TRBV4-1; J: TRBJ1-5; size: .; DNA: TGCGCCAGCAGCCAAGTTAGGGGGGGCTTTAGCAATCAGCCCCAGCATTTT; CDR3: CASSQVRGGFSNQPQHF
D: TRBD1; V: TRBV6-1; J: TRBJ2-5; size: .; DNA: TGTGCCAGCAGAACAGGGGGAAGGGAGACCCAGTACTTC; CDR3: CASRTGGRETQYF
D: TRBD1; V: TRBV6-5; J: TRBJ2-3; size: once; DNA: TGTGCCAGCAGTTACTCGGGACAGGGAGGGGATACGCAGTATTTT; CDR3: CASSYSGQGGDTQYF
D: .; V: TRBV4-3; J: TRBJ2-7; size: .; DNA: TGCGCCAGCAGCCAAGACGTAGGGGCAGCCGTTCGCCAGGGGCAGTACTTC; CDR3: CASSQDVGAAVRQGQYF
D: .; V: TRBV9; J: TRBJ2-5; size: .; DNA: TGTGCCAGCAGCGTAGAACTAGCCTCCATAGAGACCCAGTACTTC; CDR3: CASSVELASIETQYF
D: TRBD1; V: TRBV7-9; J: TRBJ1-5; size: .; DNA: TGTGCCAGCAGCTTAGACAGGGGGCGAAATCAGCCCCAGCATTTT; CDR3: CASSLDRGRNQPQHF